These 20 T cell receptor beta chains were sequenced from one sample in a study of STAT5B mutations in CD4+ large granular lymphocyte leukemia. Assay used: immunoSEQ multiplex PCR; TCRdb lists only in-frame clones, some missing. The table has around 21,000 clones, 78% seen once. The sequenced sample consisted of CD4+ T cells from blood buffy coats. The receptors come from a human donor in good health.

This clone showed up just once. The rearrangement uses TRBV5-4 and TRBJ2-7; no clear D. CDR3 length: 13 amino acids. Trimming pared 4 bases from V and 3 bases from J, leaving 11 bases between. Germline CDR1 SGHNT, CDR2 YYREEE (reference sequence). CDR3 residues: CASSVSSSYEQYF. The DNA for the CDR3 is TGTGCCAGCAGCGTCTCCTCCAGCTACGAGCAGTACTTC.

The chain couples TRBV9 to TRBJ2-1, with a weak D call TRBD2 (5 bases). The ends were cut back, 4 bases at V and 4 bases at J, with 18 bases in the middle. The germline CDR1 and CDR2 sequences are SGDLS and YYNGEE. This CDR3 contains 16 residues. The CDR3, as DNA: TGTGCCAGCAGCCCACGCGTGCTAACGGGGTACAATGAGCAGTTCTTC. It translates to CASSPRVLTGYNEQFF.

The chain uses TRBV6-6 and TRBJ2-3; D possibly corresponds to TRBD1 (6 bases). The CDR3 is 14 residues long. With 4 bases removed from V and 4 bases from J, the gap between germline ends came to 12 bases. CDR1 and CDR2 (germline): MNHNY, SVGAGI (reference sequence). CDR3 nucleotide sequence: TGTGCCAGCAGTTTCGGACAGTTCGCAGATACGCAGTATTTT. The encoded protein is CASSFGQFADTQYF.

V and J are TRBV15 and TRBJ2-3; TRBD2 matches 8 bases. Germline loops: CDR1 LNHNV, CDR2 YYDKDF (reference sequence). The V gene end was trimmed by 2 bases and the J gene end by 5 bases; junction bases not matched to a gene: 9. The CDR3 is 16 residues long. The CDR3 coding sequence is TGTGCCACCAGCAGACGGTTAGCGGGGCCCGGAGATACGCAGTATTTT. The encoded protein is CATSRRLAGPGDTQYF. Combining the CDR3 with reference TRBV15 and TRBJ2-3 gives the whole variable domain DAMVIQNPRYQVTQFGKPVTLSCSQTLNHNVMYWYQQKSSQAPKLLFHYYDKDFNNEADTPDNFQSRRPNTSFCFLDIRSPGLGDTAMYLCATSRRLAGPGDTQYFGPGTRLTVL.

The chain is built from TRBV9 and TRBJ2-7; TRBD2 matches 7 bases. V shed 4 bases and J 0 bases; nucleotides not matched to a gene: 10. Looked up from germline, CDR1 is SGDLS and CDR2 is YYNGEE. The CDR3 spans 16 residues. The DNA for the CDR3 is TGTGCCAGCAGCCCCTTTGGGGGGGTCTCCTCCTACGAGCAGTACTTC. It codes for CASSPFGGVSSYEQYF.

The chain recombines TRBV6-5 with TRBJ1-6; 9 nucleotides align to TRBD1. Per the germline V gene, CDR1 is MNHEY and CDR2 is SVGAGI. V gave up 6 bases and J gave up 11 bases; unmatched junction bases: 8. The CDR3 loop spans 14 amino acids. CDR3 in amino acids: CASSRRDRVAPLHF. In DNA, the CDR3 is TGTGCCAGCAGCCGCCGGGACAGGGTTGCACCCCTCCACTTT.

This chain connects TRBV28 to TRBJ1-1; D possibly corresponds to TRBD1 (5 bases). CDR1 is MDHEN, CDR2 SYDVKM, per germline. This CDR3 contains 14 residues. V lost 6 bases to trimming and J lost 5 bases, with 16 bases between them. The CDR3 region has the DNA TGTGCCAGCAGCCCTACGGGGGGGTATACTGAAGCTTTCTTT. Amino acids: CASSPTGGYTEAFF.

This clone was detected a few times. V gene TRBV6-5 combines with J gene TRBJ1-2; TRBD1 is a possible D gene (5 bases). Germline loops: CDR1 MNHEY, CDR2 SVGAGI. Trimming shortened V by 6 bases and J by 8 bases, and 16 bases separated the two germline ends. The CDR3 sequence is 13 residues long. The CDR3 region has the DNA TGTGCCAGCAGAACCGGGACCTTCGAGGGCTACACCTTC. Translated, it gives CASRTGTFEGYTF.

The chain recombines TRBV7-2 with TRBJ2-5, with D maybe TRBD1 (6 bases). The CDR3 runs to 14 residues. Germline CDR1 and CDR2: SGHTA and FQGNSA. V lost 2 bases, J lost 1 base, and 8 bases lay in between. CDR3 sequence reads: CASSLTGIQETQYF. The CDR3 DNA reads as TGTGCCAGCAGCTTAACAGGGATCCAAGAGACCCAGTACTTC.

This clone was recorded once. This chain uses TRBV5-6 with TRBJ2-7; D may correspond to TRBD1 or TRBD2 (5 bases each). V lost 7 bases and J lost 3, with 17 bases in between. The CDR3 has 14 residues. Per germline, CDR1 SGHDT and CDR2 YYEEEE. CDR3 DNA sequence: TGTGCCAGCTCGGTGGGACCCGGCGGCTACGAGCAGTACTTC. Translating it yields CASSVGPGGYEQYF.

The rearrangement links TRBV6-1 to TRBJ2-6; D possibly corresponds to TRBD2 (6 bases). The V gene's germline CDR1 is MNHNS and CDR2 SASEGT. V dropped 4 bases and J dropped 2 bases, with 6 bases sitting between them. This CDR3 is 14 amino acids long. CDR3: CASSGGAGANVLTF. CDR3 in DNA: TGTGCCAGCAGTGGCGGGGCTGGGGCCAACGTCCTGACTTTC.

V is TRBV4-3 and J is TRBJ1-2, with D perhaps TRBD1 (5 bases). Germline-derived CDR1 and CDR2 are LGHNA and YSLEER. The CDR3 spans 15 residues. Between the trimmed V and J ends, which lost 2 bases and 1 base, there was a span of 11 bases. This CDR3 reads CASSQNPQGNYGYTF. The CDR3 DNA reads as TGCGCCAGCAGCCAAAATCCTCAGGGTAACTATGGCTACACCTTC.

The chain is built from TRBV2 and TRBJ2-3; 11 bases map to TRBD2. Trimming removed 4 bases from V and 5 bases from J; junction bases left unmatched: 5. There are 15 residues in the CDR3. Per the germline V gene, CDR1 is SNHLY and CDR2 is FYNNEI. CDR3: CASSGSGLAGDTQYF. As DNA, the CDR3 is TGTGCCAGCAGTGGAAGCGGACTAGCGGGAGATACGCAGTATTTT.

This chain links TRBV5-1 with TRBJ2-2, with 8 bases identical to TRBD2. The germline gives CDR1 SGHRS, CDR2 YFSETQ. This CDR3 spans 14 amino acids. The trim removed 4 bases at V and 7 bases at J, leaving 6 bases unmatched. CDR3 nucleotides: TGCGCCAGCAGCCCGGGAGGGCCCGGCGGGGAGCTGTTTTTT. Its translation: CASSPGGPGGELFF.

V usage is TRBV4-3 and J usage is TRBJ1-2; D unclear. Between the trimmed V and J ends, which lost 0 bases and 2 bases, there was a span of 10 bases. This CDR3 comprises 15 residues. Germline V gene lookup returns CDR1 LGHNA and CDR2 YSLEER. The CDR3, as DNA: TGCGCCAGCAGCCAAGATAAGGGAAGGAACTATGGCTACACCTTC. It yields the protein CASSQDKGRNYGYTF.

This sequence joins TRBV29-1 and TRBJ2-7, with D perhaps matching TRBD1 (5 bases). Trimming removed 4 bases from V and 2 bases from J, with 6 bases in between. The CDR3 extends over 11 amino acids. Germline V CDR1 and CDR2: SQVTM, ANQGSEA. The CDR3 DNA follows: TGCAGCGTTGCGACAGCCTACGAGCAGTACTTC. This gives the protein CSVATAYEQYF.

The chain joins TRBV7-2 to TRBJ1-2; D may be TRBD1 (5 bases). Germline lookup yields CDR1 SGHTA and CDR2 FQGNSA. Trimming took 2 bases from V and 3 from J, leaving 10 bases between them. The CDR3 is made up of 14 amino acids. The DNA of the CDR3 is TGTGCCAGCAGCTTAATGACAGTACACTATGGCTACACCTTC. Its translation is CASSLMTVHYGYTF.

The CDR3: CSVGRGEVYEQYF. The DNA for the CDR3 is TGCAGCGTTGGGAGAGGGGAGGTCTACGAGCAGTACTTC. The chain uses TRBV29-1 and TRBJ2-7; maybe TRBD2 (6 bases). Germline V gene lookup returns CDR1 SQVTM and CDR2 ANQGSEA. V was trimmed by 4 bases and J by 3 bases, leaving 13 bases between them. This CDR3 is 13 amino acids long.

The chain combines TRBV28 with TRBJ1-5, with D possibly being TRBD1 (5 bases). V lost 4 bases, J lost 4 bases, and 11 bases lay in between. Germline assignment: CDR1 MDHEN and CDR2 SYDVKM. The CDR3 totals 14 residues. CDR3 nucleotide sequence: TGTGCCAGCAGTTCTATACAGGCAAATCAGCCCCAGCATTTT. Translated, it gives CASSSIQANQPQHF.

The V gene is TRBV7-2, the J gene TRBJ2-3; a weak D match, TRBD2 (6 bases). With 3 bases removed from V and 1 base from J, the gap between germline ends came to 11 bases. This CDR3 has 15 residues. The germline gives CDR1 SGHTA, CDR2 FQGNSA. CDR3: CASSLFPSGTDTQYF. The CDR3 coding sequence is TGTGCCAGCAGCTTGTTCCCTAGCGGCACAGATACGCAGTATTTT.